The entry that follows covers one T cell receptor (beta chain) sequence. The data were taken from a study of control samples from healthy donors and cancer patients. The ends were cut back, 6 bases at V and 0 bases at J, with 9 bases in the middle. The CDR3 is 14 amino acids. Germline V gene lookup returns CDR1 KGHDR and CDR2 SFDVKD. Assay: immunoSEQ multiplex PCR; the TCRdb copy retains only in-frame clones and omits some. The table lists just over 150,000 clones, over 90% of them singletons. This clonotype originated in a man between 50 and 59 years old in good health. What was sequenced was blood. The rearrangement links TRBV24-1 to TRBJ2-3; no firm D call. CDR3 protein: CATSKQRSTDTQYF. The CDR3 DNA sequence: TGTGCCACCAGTAAACAGAGAAGCACAGATACGCAGTATTTT.